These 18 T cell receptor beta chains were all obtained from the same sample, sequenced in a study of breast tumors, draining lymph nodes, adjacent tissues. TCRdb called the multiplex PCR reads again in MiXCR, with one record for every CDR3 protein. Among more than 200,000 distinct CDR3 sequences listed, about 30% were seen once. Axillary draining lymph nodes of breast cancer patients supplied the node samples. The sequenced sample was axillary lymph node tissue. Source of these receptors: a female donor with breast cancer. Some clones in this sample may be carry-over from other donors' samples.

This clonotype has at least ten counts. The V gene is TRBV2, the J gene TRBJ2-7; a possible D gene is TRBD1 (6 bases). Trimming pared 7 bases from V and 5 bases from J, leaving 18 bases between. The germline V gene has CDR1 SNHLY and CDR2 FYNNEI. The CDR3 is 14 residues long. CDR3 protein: CASKIRDTSNEQYF. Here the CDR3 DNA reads TGTGCCAGCAAAATCCGGGACACCTCTAACGAGCAGTACTTC.

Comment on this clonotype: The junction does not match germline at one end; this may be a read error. The CDR3 sequence: CSARTQSSNSGYTF. The CDR3, as DNA: TGCAGTGCTAGGACCCAATCGTCTAACTCTGGCTACACCTTC. The chain uses TRBV20-1 and TRBJ1-2; D not resolved. In germline, CDR1 is DFQATT, CDR2 SNEGSKA (reference sequence). The CDR3 runs 14 residues.

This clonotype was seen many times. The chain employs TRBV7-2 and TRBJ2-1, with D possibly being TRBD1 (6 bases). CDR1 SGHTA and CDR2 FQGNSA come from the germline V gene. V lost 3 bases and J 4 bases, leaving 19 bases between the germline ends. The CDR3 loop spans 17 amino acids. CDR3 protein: CASSLKNRDGRYNEQFF. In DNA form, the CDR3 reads TGTGCCAGCAGCTTGAAGAACAGGGACGGGCGGTACAATGAGCAGTTCTTC. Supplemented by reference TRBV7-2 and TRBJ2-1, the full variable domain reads GAGVSQSPSNKVTEKGKDVELRCDPISGHTALYWYRQSLGQGLEFLIYFQGNSAPDKSGLPSDRFSAERTGGSVSTLTIQRTQQEDSAVYLCASSLKNRDGRYNEQFFGPGTRLTVL.

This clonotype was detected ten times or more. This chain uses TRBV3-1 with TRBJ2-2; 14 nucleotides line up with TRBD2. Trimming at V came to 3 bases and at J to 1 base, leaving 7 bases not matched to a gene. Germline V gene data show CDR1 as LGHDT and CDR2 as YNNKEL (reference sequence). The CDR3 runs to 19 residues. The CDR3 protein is CASSHPVGTSGRNTGELFF. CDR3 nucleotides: TGTGCCAGCAGCCATCCAGTTGGGACTAGCGGGAGGAACACCGGGGAGCTGTTTTTT. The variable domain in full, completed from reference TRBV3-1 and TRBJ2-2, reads DTAVSQTPKYLVTQMGNDKSIKCEQNLGHDTMYWYKQDSKKFLKIMFSYNNKELIINETVPNRFSPKSPDKAHLNLHINSLELGDSAVYFCASSHPVGTSGRNTGELFFGEGSRLTVL.

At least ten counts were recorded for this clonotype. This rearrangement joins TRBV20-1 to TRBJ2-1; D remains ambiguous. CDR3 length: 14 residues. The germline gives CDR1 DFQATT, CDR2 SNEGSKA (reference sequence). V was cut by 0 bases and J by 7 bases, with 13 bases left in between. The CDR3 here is CSAREAVMRNEQFF. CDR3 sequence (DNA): TGCAGTGCTAGAGAGGCGGTTATGAGGAATGAGCAGTTCTTC.

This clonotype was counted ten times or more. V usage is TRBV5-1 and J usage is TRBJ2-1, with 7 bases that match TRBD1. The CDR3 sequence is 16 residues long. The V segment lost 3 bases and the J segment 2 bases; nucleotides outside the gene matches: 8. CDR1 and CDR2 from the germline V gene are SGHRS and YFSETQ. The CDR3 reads CASSSRGDSPYNEQFF. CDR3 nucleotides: TGCGCCAGCAGCTCCCGTGGGGACAGCCCCTACAATGAGCAGTTCTTC.

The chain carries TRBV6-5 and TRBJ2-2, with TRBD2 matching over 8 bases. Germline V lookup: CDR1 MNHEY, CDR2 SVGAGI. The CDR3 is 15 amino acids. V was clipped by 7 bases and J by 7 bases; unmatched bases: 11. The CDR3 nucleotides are TGTGCCAGCAAACCGGACAGCGGGAGTGGCGGGGAGCTGTTTTTT. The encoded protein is CASKPDSGSGGELFF.

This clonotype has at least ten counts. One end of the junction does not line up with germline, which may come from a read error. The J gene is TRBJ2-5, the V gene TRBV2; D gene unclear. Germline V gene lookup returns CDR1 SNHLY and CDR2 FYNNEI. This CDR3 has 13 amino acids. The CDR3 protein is CASSELPQVTQYF. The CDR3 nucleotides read TGTGCCAGCAGTGAACTACCCCAAGTGACCCAGTACTTC. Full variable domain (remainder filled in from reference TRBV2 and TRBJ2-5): EPEVTQTPSHQVTQMGQEVILRCVPISNHLYFYWYRQILGQKVEFLVSFYNNEISEKSEIFDDQFSVERPDGSNFTLKIRSTKLEDSAMYFCASSELPQVTQYFGPGTRLLVL.

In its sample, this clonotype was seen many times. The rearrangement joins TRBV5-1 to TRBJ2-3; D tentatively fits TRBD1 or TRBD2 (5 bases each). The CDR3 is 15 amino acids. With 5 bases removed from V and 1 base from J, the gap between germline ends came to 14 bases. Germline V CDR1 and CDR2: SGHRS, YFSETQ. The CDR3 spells CASRTGPIRTDTQYF. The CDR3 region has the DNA TGCGCCAGCAGAACGGGGCCCATTCGCACAGATACGCAGTATTTT.

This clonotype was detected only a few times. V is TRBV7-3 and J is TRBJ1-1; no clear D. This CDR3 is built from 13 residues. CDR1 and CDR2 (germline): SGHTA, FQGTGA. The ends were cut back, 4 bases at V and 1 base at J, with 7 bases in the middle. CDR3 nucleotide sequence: TGTGCCAGCAGCTCGGACTGGAACACTGAAGCTTTCTTT. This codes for CASSSDWNTEAFF. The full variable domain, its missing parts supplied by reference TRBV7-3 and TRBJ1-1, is GAGVSQTPSNKVTEKGKYVELRCDPISGHTALYWYRQSLGQGPEFLIYFQGTGAADDSGLPNDRFFAVRPEGSVSTLKIQRTERGDSAVYLCASSSDWNTEAFFGQGTRLTVV.

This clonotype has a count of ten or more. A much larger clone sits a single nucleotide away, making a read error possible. The DNA of the CDR3 is TGTGCCAGCAGCCAAGGAGTCGGCGGGGCCAACGTCCTGCCTTTC. Amino acid sequence: CASSQGVGGANVLPF. This chain connects TRBV7-3 to TRBJ2-6, with D possibly being TRBD2 (6 bases). The CDR3 has 15 residues. The germline V gene encodes CDR1 SGHTA and CDR2 FQGTGA. The full variable domain, in which reference TRBV7-3 and TRBJ2-6 provide the parts outside the CDR3, is GAGVSQTPSNKVTEKGKYVELRCDPISGHTALYWYRQSLGQGPEFLIYFQGTGAADDSGLPNDRFFAVRPEGSVSTLKIQRTERGDSAVYLCASSQGVGGANVLPFGAGSRLTVL.

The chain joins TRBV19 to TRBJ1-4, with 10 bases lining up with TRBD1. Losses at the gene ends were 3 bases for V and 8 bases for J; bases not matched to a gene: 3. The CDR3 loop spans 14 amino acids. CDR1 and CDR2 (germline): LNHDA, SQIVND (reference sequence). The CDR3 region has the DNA TGTGCCAGTAGTATTCGGGACAGGGGAGAAAAACTGTTTTTT. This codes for CASSIRDRGEKLFF.

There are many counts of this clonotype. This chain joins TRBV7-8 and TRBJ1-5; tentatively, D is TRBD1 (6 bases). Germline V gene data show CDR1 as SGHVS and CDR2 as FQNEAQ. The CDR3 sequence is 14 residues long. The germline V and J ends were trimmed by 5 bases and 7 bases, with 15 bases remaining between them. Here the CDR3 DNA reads TGTGCCAGCAGCATCCTTTTCAGGGGACAGCCCCAGCATTTT. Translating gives CASSILFRGQPQHF.

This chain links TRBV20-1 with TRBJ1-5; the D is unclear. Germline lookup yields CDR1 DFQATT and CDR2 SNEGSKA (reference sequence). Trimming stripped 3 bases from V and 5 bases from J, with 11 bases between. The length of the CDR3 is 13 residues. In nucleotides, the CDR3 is TGCAGTGCTAGCAGTAAGTGGGATCAGCCCCAGCATTTT. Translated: CSASSKWDQPQHF.

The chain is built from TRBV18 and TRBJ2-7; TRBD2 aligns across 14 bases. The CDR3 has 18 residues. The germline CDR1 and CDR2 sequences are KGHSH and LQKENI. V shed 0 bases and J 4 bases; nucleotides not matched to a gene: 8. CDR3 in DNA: TGTGCCAGCTCACCACCGCAGGGACTAGCGGGAGTGCAGTACGAGCAGTACTTC. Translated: CASSPPQGLAGVQYEQYF.

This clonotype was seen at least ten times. CDR3 nucleotides: TGTGCCTGGGATACAGGGTCCTACGAGCAGTACTTC. Amino acid sequence: CAWDTGSYEQYF. The J gene is TRBJ2-7, the V gene TRBV30; D possibly corresponds to TRBD1 (6 bases). In germline, CDR1 is GTSNPN, CDR2 SVGIG (reference sequence). Trimming took off 5 bases at V and 1 base at J, with 9 bases between the two ends. The CDR3 contains 12 residues. Full variable domain (remainder filled in from reference TRBV30 and TRBJ2-7): SQTIHQWPATLVQPVGSPLSLECTVEGTSNPNLYWYRQAAGRGLQLLFYSVGIGQISSEVPQNLSASRPQDRQFILSSKKLLLSDSGFYLCAWDTGSYEQYFGPGTRLTVT.

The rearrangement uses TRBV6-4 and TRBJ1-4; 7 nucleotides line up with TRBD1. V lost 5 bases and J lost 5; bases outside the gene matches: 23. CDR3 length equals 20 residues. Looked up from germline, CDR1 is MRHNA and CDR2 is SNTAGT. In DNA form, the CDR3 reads TGTGCCAGCAGTCACGGGACCAGCAGCTTTTCCGGGACAGACAATGAAAAACTGTTTTTT. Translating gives CASSHGTSSFSGTDNEKLFF.

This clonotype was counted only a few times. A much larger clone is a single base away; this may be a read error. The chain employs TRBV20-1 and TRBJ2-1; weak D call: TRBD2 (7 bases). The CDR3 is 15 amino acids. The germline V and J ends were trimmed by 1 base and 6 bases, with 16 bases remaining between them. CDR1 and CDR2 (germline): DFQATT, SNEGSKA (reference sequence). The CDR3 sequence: CSARVGGGTSNEQFF. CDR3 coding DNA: TGCAGTGCTAGAGTGGGAGGGGGAACGTCCAATGAGCAGTTCTTC.